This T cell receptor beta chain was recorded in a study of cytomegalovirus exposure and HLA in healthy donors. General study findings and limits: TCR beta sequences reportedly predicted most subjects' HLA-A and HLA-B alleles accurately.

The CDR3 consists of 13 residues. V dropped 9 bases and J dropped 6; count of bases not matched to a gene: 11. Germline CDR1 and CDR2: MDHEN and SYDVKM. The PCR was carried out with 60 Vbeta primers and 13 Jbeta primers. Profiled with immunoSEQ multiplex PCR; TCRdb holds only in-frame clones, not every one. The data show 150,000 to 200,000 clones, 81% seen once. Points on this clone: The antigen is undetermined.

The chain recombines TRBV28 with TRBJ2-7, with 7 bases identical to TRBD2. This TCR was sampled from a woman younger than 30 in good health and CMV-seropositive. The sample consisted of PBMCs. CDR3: CASGSGVLGEQYV. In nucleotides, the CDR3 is TGTGCCAGTGGGAGCGGGGTGTTGGGCGAGCAGTACGTC.